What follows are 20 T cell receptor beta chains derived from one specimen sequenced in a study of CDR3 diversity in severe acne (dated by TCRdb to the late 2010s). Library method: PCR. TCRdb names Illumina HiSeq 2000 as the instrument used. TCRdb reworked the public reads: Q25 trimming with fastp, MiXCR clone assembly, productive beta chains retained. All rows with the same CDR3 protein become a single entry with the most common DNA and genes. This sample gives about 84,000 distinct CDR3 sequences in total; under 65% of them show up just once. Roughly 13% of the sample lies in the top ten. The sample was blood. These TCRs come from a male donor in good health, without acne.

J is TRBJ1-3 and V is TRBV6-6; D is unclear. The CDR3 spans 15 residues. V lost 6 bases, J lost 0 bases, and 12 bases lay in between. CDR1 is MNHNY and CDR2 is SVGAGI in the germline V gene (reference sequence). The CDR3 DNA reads TGTGCCAGCAGGGAGATCACCGACTCTGGAAACACCATATATTTT. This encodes CASREITDSGNTIYF.

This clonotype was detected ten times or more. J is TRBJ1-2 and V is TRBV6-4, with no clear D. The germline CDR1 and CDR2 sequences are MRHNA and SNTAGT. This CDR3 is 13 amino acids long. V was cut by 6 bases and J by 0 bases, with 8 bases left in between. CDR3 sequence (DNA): TGTGCCAGCAGGGGATCGGCTAACTATGGCTACACCTTC. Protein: CASRGSANYGYTF.

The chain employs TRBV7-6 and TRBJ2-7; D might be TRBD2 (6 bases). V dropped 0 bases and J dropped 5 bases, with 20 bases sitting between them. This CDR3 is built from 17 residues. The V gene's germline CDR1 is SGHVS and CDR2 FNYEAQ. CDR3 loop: CASSLASVRGLGHEQYF. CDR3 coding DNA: TGTGCCAGCAGCTTAGCGAGTGTTAGGGGACTCGGCCACGAGCAGTACTTC.

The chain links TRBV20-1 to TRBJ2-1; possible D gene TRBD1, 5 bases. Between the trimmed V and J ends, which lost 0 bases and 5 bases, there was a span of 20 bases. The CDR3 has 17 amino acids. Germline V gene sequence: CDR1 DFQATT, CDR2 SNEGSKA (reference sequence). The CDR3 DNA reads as TGCAGTGCTAGAGATCTTAGGGGTATAGGAAGGCACAATGAGCAGTTCTTC. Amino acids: CSARDLRGIGRHNEQFF.

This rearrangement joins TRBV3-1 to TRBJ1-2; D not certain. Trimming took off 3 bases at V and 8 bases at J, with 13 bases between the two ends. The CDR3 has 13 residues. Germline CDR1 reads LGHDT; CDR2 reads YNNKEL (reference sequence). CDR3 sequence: CASSQAQLTGYTF. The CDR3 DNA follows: TGTGCCAGCAGCCAGGCACAACTTACCGGCTACACCTTC.

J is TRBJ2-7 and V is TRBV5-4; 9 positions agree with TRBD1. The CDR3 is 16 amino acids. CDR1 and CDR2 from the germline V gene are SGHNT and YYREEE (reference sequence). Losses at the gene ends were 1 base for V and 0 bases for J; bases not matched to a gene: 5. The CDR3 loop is CASSLRGTGLSYEQYF. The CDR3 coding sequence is TGTGCCAGCAGCTTGCGAGGGACAGGGCTCTCCTACGAGCAGTACTTC.

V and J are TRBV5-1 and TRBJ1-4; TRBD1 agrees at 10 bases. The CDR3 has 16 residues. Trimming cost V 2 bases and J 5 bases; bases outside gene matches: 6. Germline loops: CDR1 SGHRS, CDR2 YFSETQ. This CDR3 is CASSFRDRGSNEKLFF. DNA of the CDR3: TGCGCCAGCAGCTTCCGGGACAGGGGCTCCAATGAAAAACTGTTTTTT.

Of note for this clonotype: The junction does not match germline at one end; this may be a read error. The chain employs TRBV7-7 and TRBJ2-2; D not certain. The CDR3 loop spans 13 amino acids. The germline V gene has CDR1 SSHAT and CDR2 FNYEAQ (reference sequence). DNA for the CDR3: TGTGCTAGCAGCTTAGAAGACACCGGGGAGCTGTTTTTT. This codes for CASSLEDTGELFF. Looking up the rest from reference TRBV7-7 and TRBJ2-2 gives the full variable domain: GAGVSQSPRYKVTKRGQDVTLRCDPISSHATLYWYQQALGQGPEFLTYFNYEAQPDKSGLPSDRFSAERPEGSISTLTIQRTEQRDSAMYRCASSLEDTGELFFGEGSRLTVL.

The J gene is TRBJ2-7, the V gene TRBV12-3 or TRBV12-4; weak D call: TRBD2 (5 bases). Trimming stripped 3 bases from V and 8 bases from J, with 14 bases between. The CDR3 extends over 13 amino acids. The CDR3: CASSFRGLPQQYF. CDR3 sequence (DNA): TGTGCCAGCAGTTTCCGAGGGTTGCCCCAGCAGTACTTC.

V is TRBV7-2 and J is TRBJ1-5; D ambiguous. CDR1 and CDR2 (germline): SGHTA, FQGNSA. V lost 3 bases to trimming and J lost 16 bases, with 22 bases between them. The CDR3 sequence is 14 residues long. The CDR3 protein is CASSLAVAEQIHHF. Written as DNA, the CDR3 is TGTGCCAGCAGCTTGGCGGTAGCCGAGCAGATCCACCATTTT.

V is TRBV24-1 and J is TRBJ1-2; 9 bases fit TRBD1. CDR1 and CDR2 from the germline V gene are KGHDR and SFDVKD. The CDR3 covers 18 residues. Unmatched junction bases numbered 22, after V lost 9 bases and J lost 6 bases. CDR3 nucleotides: TGTGCCACCGGGGGGGGGGGGGGGGGGACAGGGAGCTGCGATGGCTACACCTTC. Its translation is CATGGGGGGTGSCDGYTF.

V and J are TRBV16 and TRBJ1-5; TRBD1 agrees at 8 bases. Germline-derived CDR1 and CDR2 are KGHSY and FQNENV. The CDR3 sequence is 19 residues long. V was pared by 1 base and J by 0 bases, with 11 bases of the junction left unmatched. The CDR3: CASSQFLDREGYSNQPQHF. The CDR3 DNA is TGTGCCAGCAGCCAATTTTTGGACAGGGAGGGGTATAGCAATCAGCCCCAGCATTTT.

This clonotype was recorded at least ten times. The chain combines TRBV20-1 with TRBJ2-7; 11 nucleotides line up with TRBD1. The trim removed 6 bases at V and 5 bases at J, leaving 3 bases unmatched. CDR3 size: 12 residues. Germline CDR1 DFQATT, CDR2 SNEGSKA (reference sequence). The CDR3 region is CSARDRGDEQYF. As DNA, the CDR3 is TGCAGTGCAAGGGACAGGGGGGACGAGCAGTACTTC.

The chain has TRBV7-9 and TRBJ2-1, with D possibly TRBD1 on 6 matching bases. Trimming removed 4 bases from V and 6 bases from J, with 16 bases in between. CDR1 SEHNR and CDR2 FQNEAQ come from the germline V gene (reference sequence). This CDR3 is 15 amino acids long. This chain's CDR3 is CASSWDRDKRNEQFF. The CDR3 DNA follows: TGTGCCAGCAGCTGGGACCGGGACAAACGCAATGAGCAGTTCTTC.

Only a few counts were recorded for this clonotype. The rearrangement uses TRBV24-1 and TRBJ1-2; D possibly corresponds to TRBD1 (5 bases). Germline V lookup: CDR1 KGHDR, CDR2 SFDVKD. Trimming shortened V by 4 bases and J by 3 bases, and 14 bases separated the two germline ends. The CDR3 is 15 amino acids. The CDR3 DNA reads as TGTGCCACCAGTGAGGGGGGAAAGGATCACTATGGCTACACCTTC. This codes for CATSEGGKDHYGYTF.

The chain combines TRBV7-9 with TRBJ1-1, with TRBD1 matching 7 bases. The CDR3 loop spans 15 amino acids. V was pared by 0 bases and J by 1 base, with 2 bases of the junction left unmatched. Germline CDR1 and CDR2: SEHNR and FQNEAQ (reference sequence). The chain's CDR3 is CASSLAGQANTEAFF. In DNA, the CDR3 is TGTGCCAGCAGCTTAGCCGGACAGGCGAACACTGAAGCTTTCTTT.

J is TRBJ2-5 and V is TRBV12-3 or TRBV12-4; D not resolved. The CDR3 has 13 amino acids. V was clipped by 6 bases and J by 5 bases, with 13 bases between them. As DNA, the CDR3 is TGTGCCAGCAGAACGGGCGGCACGGAGACCCAGTACTTC. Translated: CASRTGGTETQYF.

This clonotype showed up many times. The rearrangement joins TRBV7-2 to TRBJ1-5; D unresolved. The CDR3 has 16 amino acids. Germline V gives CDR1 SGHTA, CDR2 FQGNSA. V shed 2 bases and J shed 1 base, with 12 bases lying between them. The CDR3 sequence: CASSLSVGPSNQPQHF. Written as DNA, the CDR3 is TGTGCCAGCAGCTTATCCGTGGGTCCCAGCAATCAGCCCCAGCATTTT.

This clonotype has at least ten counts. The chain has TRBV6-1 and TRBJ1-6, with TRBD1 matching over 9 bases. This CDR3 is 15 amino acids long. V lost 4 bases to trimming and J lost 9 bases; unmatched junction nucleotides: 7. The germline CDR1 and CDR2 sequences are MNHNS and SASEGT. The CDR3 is CASSAGQGLSSPLHF. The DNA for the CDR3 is TGTGCCAGCAGTGCGGGACAGGGACTTTCTTCACCCCTCCACTTT.

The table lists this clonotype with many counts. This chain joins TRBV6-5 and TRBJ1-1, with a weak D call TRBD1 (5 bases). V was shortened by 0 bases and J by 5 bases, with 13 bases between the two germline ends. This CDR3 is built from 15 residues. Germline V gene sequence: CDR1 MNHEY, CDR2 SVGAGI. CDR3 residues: CASSYSNIGVTEAFF. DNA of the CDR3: TGTGCCAGCAGTTACTCGAACATAGGGGTTACTGAAGCTTTCTTT.